These 25 T cell receptor beta chains originate from one sample sequenced in a study of blood T cells in healthy people across ages. Alongside a J-beta primer mix, a sample-barcoded 5' primer served in a second PCR lasting about 6 to 11 cycles. A single record per CDR3 protein comes from TCRdb applying MiXCR to the 5' RACE reads. The top ten clones hold approximately 12% of a sample with hundreds of thousands of distinct CDR3 sequences, under 40% of them seen once. Sequenced material: blood. All receptors derive from a man between 18 and 29 years old in good health.

Comments on this clonotype: This may come from a read error, since a much larger clone is one base off. The rearrangement uses TRBV20-1 and TRBJ2-1; the D gene could be TRBD1 or TRBD2 (5 bases each). The germline CDR1 and CDR2 sequences are DFQATT and SNEGSKA (reference sequence). The CDR3 length is 15 residues. The CDR3 nucleotides are TGCAGTGCCGTTCTCGGGACGAGCTCCTACAATAAGCAGTTCTTC. It translates to CSAVLGTSSYNKQFF.

For this clonotype: Given a much more abundant clone one base away, this may be a read error. CDR3: CASSQGERIGYFNEQFF. The CDR3, as DNA: TGTGCCAGCAGCCAAGGGGAGAGGATAGGGTATTTCAATGAGCAGTTCTTC. V usage is TRBV7-9 and J usage is TRBJ2-1, with D perhaps assigned TRBD1 or TRBD2 (5 bases each). V lost 5 bases and J lost 6, with 23 bases in between. The CDR3 covers 17 residues. CDR1 and CDR2 (germline): SEHNR, FQNEAQ (reference sequence). Filled out from reference TRBV7-9 and TRBJ2-1, the complete variable domain reads DTGVSQNPRHKITKRGQNVTFRCDPISEHNRLYWYRQTLGQGPEFLTYFQNEAQLEKSRLLSDRFSAERPKGSFSTLEIQRTEQGDSAMYLCASSQGERIGYFNEQFFGPGTRLTVL.

Turning to this clonotype: One base away lies a much larger clone, so this may be a sequencing read error. This chain links TRBV7-6 with TRBJ2-3; 7 nucleotides match TRBD2. Trimming removed 0 bases from V and 0 bases from J; junction bases left unmatched: 12. The CDR3 extends over 19 amino acids. Germline loops: CDR1 SGHVS, CDR2 FNYEAQ. DNA of the CDR3: TGTGCCAGCAGCTTAGCAAGCGGGACTCTAGCGACTAGCACAGATACGCAGTATTTT. Its protein product is CASSLASGTLATSTDTQYF.

Comments on this clonotype: A much bigger clone sits one base away, suggesting this may be a read error. This chain uses TRBV12-3 or TRBV12-4 with TRBJ2-1; TRBD1 agrees at 10 bases. Trimming removed 6 bases from V and 13 bases from J; junction bases left unmatched: 12. The CDR3 has 14 residues. The CDR3 DNA is TGTGCCAGCAGCCGGGACAGGGGACGAGAGACCCAGTTCTTC. As protein: CASSRDRGRETQFF.

This clonotype occurred a few times. The V call is TRBV5-8, the J call TRBJ2-7; D remains unclear. Trimming took off 5 bases at V and 6 bases at J, with 3 bases between the two ends. CDR1 SGHTS and CDR2 YDEGEE come from the germline V gene. The CDR3 is made up of 9 amino acids. Written as DNA, the CDR3 is TGTGCCAGCAGGGGCGAGCAGTACTTC. Amino acid sequence: CASRGEQYF.

About this clonotype itself: One end of the junction varies from germline; a read error may be responsible. This sequence joins TRBV3-1 and TRBJ2-1, with TRBD1 matching 7 bases. Per germline, CDR1 LGHDT and CDR2 YNNKEL (reference sequence). CDR3 length: 15 amino acids. CDR3 sequence (DNA): TGTGCCAGCAGCCAAGAGGGGACAGCTTACAATGAGCCGTACTTC. Protein: CASSQEGTAYNEPYF.

This clonotype was counted many times. The V call is TRBV7-9, the J call TRBJ2-7, with D perhaps matching TRBD1 or TRBD2 (6 bases each). With 1 base removed from V and 0 bases from J, the gap between germline ends came to 10 bases. Germline V lookup: CDR1 SEHNR, CDR2 FQNEAQ (reference sequence). This CDR3 region has 15 residues. The CDR3 here is CASSLDGGDSYEQYF. The DNA for the CDR3 is TGTGCCAGCAGCTTAGACGGGGGCGACTCCTACGAGCAGTACTTC. The variable domain in full, with the rest retrieved from reference TRBV7-9 and TRBJ2-7, is DTGVSQNPRHKITKRGQNVTFRCDPISEHNRLYWYRQTLGQGPEFLTYFQNEAQLEKSRLLSDRFSAERPKGSFSTLEIQRTEQGDSAMYLCASSLDGGDSYEQYFGPGTRLTVT.

Ten or more counts support this clonotype. The chain recombines TRBV28 with TRBJ2-5, with 9 nucleotides matching TRBD2. Looked up from germline, CDR1 is MDHEN and CDR2 is SYDVKM. This CDR3 spans 16 amino acids. The V gene end was trimmed by 6 bases and the J gene end by 2 bases; junction bases not matched to a gene: 10. In DNA form, the CDR3 reads TGTGCCAGCAGCAAAAGTCGGGGACTAGCTCAAGAGACCCAGTACTTC. It codes for CASSKSRGLAQETQYF.

This chain links TRBV2 with TRBJ1-2; 10 bases line up with TRBD1. Trimming took 6 bases from V and 4 from J; bases not matched to a gene: 2. The CDR3 covers 13 residues. Germline V gene data show CDR1 as SNHLY and CDR2 as FYNNEI. The CDR3 loop reads CASRGQGGYGYTF. The CDR3 nucleotides read TGTGCCAGCAGAGGACAGGGGGGCTATGGCTACACCTTC.

This chain links TRBV5-1 with TRBJ1-3, with a possible D match to TRBD1 (5 bases). V was pared by 0 bases and J by 2 bases, with 9 bases between. The CDR3 extends over 15 amino acids. Per germline, CDR1 SGHRS and CDR2 YFSETQ. In nucleotides, the CDR3 is TGCGCCAGCAGCTTGGAAGGGGTAGCTGGAAACACCATATATTTT. Translated, it gives CASSLEGVAGNTIYF.

This clonotype was detected many times. The chain employs TRBV4-3 and TRBJ2-1; 15 nucleotides match TRBD2. The last part of the DNA fits TRBJ2-7 better; the J call may be wrong. From germline, CDR1 is LGHNA and CDR2 YSLEER. There are 21 residues in the CDR3. The DNA of the CDR3 is TGCGCCAGCAGCCAAGACCTTGGACTAGCGGGGGGGCTTTTCTCCTACAATGAGCAGTACTTC. It encodes CASSQDLGLAGGLFSYNEQYF.

The J gene is TRBJ2-5, the V gene TRBV5-1, with D maybe TRBD2 (6 bases). The end of the DNA is better explained by TRBJ2-7, so the J call may be wrong. The CDR3 extends over 13 amino acids. Germline-derived CDR1 and CDR2 are SGHRS and YFSETQ. The CDR3 DNA is TGCGCCAGCAGCTACGACGGGGGTTCCGAGCAGTACTTC. Translated: CASSYDGGSEQYF.

The chain has TRBV5-1 and TRBJ1-1; possibly TRBD1 for D (6 bases). Trimming cost V 1 base and J 1 base, with 11 bases left between them. Germline CDR1 is SGHRS and CDR2 is YFSETQ. The CDR3 consists of 15 residues. The CDR3 is CASSLTGLGNTEAFF. CDR3 nucleotide sequence: TGCGCCAGCAGCTTGACAGGGCTGGGGAACACTGAAGCTTTCTTT. Variable domain in full (rest from reference TRBV5-1 and TRBJ1-1): KAGVTQTPRYLIKTRGQQVTLSCSPISGHRSVSWYQQTPGQGLQFLFEYFSETQRNKGNFPGRFSGRQFSNSRSEMNVSTLELGDSALYLCASSLTGLGNTEAFFGQGTRLTVV.

This clonotype was counted between two and nine times. The chain couples TRBV6-5 to TRBJ1-2; unclear D gene. The CDR3 covers 12 residues. CDR1 is MNHEY, CDR2 SVGAGI, per germline. V shed 9 bases and J shed 0 bases, with 8 bases lying between them. The CDR3 DNA follows: TGTGCCAGTGTCACTGCTAACTATGGCTACACCTTC. Its translation: CASVTANYGYTF.

This clonotype came up many times. The chain links TRBV4-1 to TRBJ1-4; 8 positions agree with TRBD1. With V trimmed by 4 bases and J by 0 bases, 4 bases remained unmatched. Germline values: CDR1 MGHRA, CDR2 YSYEKL. The CDR3 sequence is 16 residues long. The CDR3 region has the DNA TGCGCCAGCAGCCTTCCGGACAGGGCAACTAATGAAAAACTGTTTTTT. As protein: CASSLPDRATNEKLFF.

This clonotype was detected a few times. The CDR3 DNA is TGCGCCAGCAGCACCGACAAGAGCTCCTACAATGAGCAGTTCTTC. This encodes CASSTDKSSYNEQFF. The V and J genes are TRBV5-1 and TRBJ2-1; D unclear. Trimming cost V 4 bases and J 0 bases, with 11 bases left between them. Germline CDR1 SGHRS, CDR2 YFSETQ. The CDR3 length is 15 residues.

This clonotype was observed many times. This chain connects TRBV6-1 to TRBJ1-2; the D is unclear. Trimming left V 7 bases short and J 4 bases short, with 19 bases between. CDR1 and CDR2 from the germline V gene are MNHNS and SASEGT. The CDR3 has 15 amino acids. The CDR3, as DNA: TGTGCCAGCATCCCCGGGCGGCAGGCCCCCTATGGCTACACCTTC. Its translation is CASIPGRQAPYGYTF.

This clonotype was counted many times. The genes are TRBV7-9 and TRBJ1-2; 7 positions agree with TRBD1. V shed 2 bases, J shed 0 bases, and the junction held 6 bases outside the gene matches. From germline, CDR1 is SEHNR and CDR2 FQNEAQ (reference sequence). The CDR3 covers 16 residues. The chain's CDR3 is CASSLPLDRSNYGYTF. The CDR3 region has the DNA TGTGCCAGCAGCTTACCTTTGGACAGGTCTAACTATGGCTACACCTTC.

The genes are TRBV27 and TRBJ1-1; 8 nucleotides line up with TRBD1. The CDR3 extends over 14 amino acids. Germline CDR1 MNHEY, CDR2 SMNVEV (reference sequence). The trim removed 9 bases at V and 5 bases at J, leaving 11 bases unmatched. CDR3 amino acids: CARKRGRGPTEAFF. The CDR3 nucleotides are TGTGCCAGAAAAAGGGGCAGGGGGCCGACTGAAGCTTTCTTT.

This clonotype was detected a few times. The chain recombines TRBV4-3 with TRBJ1-1; 7 nucleotides align to TRBD1. V shed 3 bases, J shed 2 bases, and the junction held 9 bases outside the gene matches. The CDR3 runs 16 residues. Germline CDR1 reads LGHNA; CDR2 reads YSLEER. The CDR3 region has the DNA TGCGCCAGCAGCCAGAGGACCGGGACAGTCAACACTGAAGCTTTCTTT. This translates into CASSQRTGTVNTEAFF.

This clonotype was seen a handful of times. This chain connects TRBV4-1 to TRBJ2-5; D is undetermined. CDR1 is MGHRA, CDR2 YSYEKL, per germline. V gave up 4 bases and J gave up 0 bases, with 12 bases separating them. The CDR3 has 15 amino acids. The CDR3 reads CASSRVGLDQETQYF. In DNA form, the CDR3 reads TGCGCCAGCAGCCGAGTCGGGTTAGACCAAGAGACCCAGTACTTC.

As to this clonotype: A junction boundary mismatches the germline segment, possibly from a read error. CDR3 residues: CASSQAWVVQVPQETLYF. The CDR3 DNA is TGCGCCAGCAGCCAAGCGTGGGTTGTACAGGTCCCTCAAGAGACCCTGTACTTC. The chain has TRBV4-1 and TRBJ2-5; possible D gene TRBD1, 5 bases. Germline lookup yields CDR1 MGHRA and CDR2 YSYEKL. This CDR3 has 18 amino acids.

The CDR3 loop is CASSLAGTGYNNEQFF. For the CDR3, the DNA is TGCGCCAGCAGCTTGGCTGGGACAGGGTACAACAATGAGCAGTTCTTC. The chain recombines TRBV5-1 with TRBJ2-1; 9 bases agree with TRBD1. CDR3 size: 16 residues. V lost 0 bases and J lost 5; bases outside the gene matches: 6. Germline CDR1 SGHRS, CDR2 YFSETQ.

The chain combines TRBV4-3 with TRBJ2-5, with TRBD2 identical over 13 bases. V shed 1 base and J 5 bases; nucleotides not matched to a gene: 4. The CDR3 has 16 residues. From germline, CDR1 is LGHNA and CDR2 YSLEER. DNA for the CDR3: TGCGCCAGCAGCCAAGCTGGGACTAGCGGGGACGAGACCCAGTACTTC. This translates into CASSQAGTSGDETQYF.

J is TRBJ2-4 and V is TRBV29-1, with TRBD1 identical over 9 bases. V lost 4 bases, J lost 6 bases, and 4 bases stayed unmatched. The CDR3 loop spans 13 amino acids. Looked up from germline, CDR1 is SQVTM and CDR2 is ANQGSEA. CDR3 in DNA: TGCAGCGTTGCGGCGGGACAGGGAAACATTCAGTACTTC. It is translated as CSVAAGQGNIQYF.